This T cell receptor (beta chain) was documented in a study of T cell responses to AZD1222 COVID-19 vaccine. CDR3 length: 14 amino acids. The germline V gene has CDR1 SGHTA and CDR2 FQGTGA. The germline V and J ends were trimmed by 7 bases and 3 bases, with 12 bases remaining between them. Sequencing used immunoSEQ multiplex PCR; TCRdb keeps in-frame clones, though not all of them. Here the sample spans more than 100,000 clones, 70% to 85% being singletons. This clonotype was sampled from an adult in good health. The sample here was peripheral blood, taken on day 0 of AZD1222 vaccination. The chain employs TRBV7-3 and TRBJ2-2; D unclear. The CDR3 is CASTTRPDTGELFF. The CDR3 DNA follows: TGTGCCAGCACCACAAGACCTGACACCGGGGAGCTGTTTTTT.